This T cell receptor (beta chain) derives from a study of blood T cell repertoires in COVID-19. In the study overall: COVID-19 samples collected from the United States, Italy and Spain covered acute and convalescent phases. In each case, the material was cDNA or gDNA derived from T cells, B-cell-depleted T cells, or PBMCs.

The germline gives CDR1 GTSNPN, CDR2 SVGIG (reference sequence). The CDR3 covers 11 residues. V shed 2 bases and J shed 8 bases, with 9 bases lying between them. The method was immunoSEQ multiplex PCR; TCRdb's version includes in-frame clones alone and lacks a portion of them. The sample lists about 250,000 clones; approximately 90% were seen once. Study members were between about 18 and 90 years old and lived in some 22 US regions. Participant-given clinical history determined each cohort assignment. Sample: PBMCs or T cells enriched from blood (not recorded which). The clonotype originates from a woman aged 18-35 years who had recovered from COVID-19. The chain links TRBV30 to TRBJ1-1, with D unresolved. DNA for the CDR3: TGTGCCTGGAGTCTTGGCTTGGAAGCTTTCTTT. Encoded protein: CAWSLGLEAFF.